This is a list of T cell receptor beta chains from one sample in a study of shared clonotypes between healthy human individuals. TCRdb keeps only in-frame clones here, not all; method: immunoSEQ multiplex PCR. The sample records over a million clones, 60% to 80% being singletons. Sequences were obtained from memory CD4+ T cells sorted from blood. The receptors were gathered from a man aged 18 to 30 in good health. The CDR3 runs from the conserved cysteine through the conserved F or W. D genes are given only for firm matches. Clone size, where shown, is once, few, many, or a class for clones that have expanded.

V	size	D	J	CDR3	DNA
TRBV6-1	many	TRBD1	TRBJ1-4	CATRGGKGEKLFF	TGTGCCACCAGGGGGGGAAAGGGTGAAAAACTGTTTTTT
TRBV19	.	.	TRBJ2-3	CASSIEGSGTSGGTQYF	TGTGCCAGTAGTATAGAGGGATCCGGGACATCCGGCGGTACGCAGTATTTT
TRBV10-2	few	TRBD2	TRBJ2-1	CASSEQLAGNEQFF	TGCGCCAGCAGTGAGCAACTAGCGGGCAATGAGCAGTTCTTC
TRBV7-2	.	.	TRBJ2-3	CASSVGLQVQSQYF	TGTGCCAGCAGCGTTGGCCTGCAGGTTCAATCGCAGTATTTT
TRBV2	.	TRBD1	TRBJ1-5	CASSARGQGGNQPQHF	TGTGCCAGCAGTGCTAGGGGACAGGGAGGGAATCAGCCCCAGCATTTT
TRBV2	.	.	TRBJ1-4	CASIRGQGEKLFF	TGTGCCAGCATTCGGGGACAAGGTGAAAAACTGTTTTTT
TRBV4-1	.	TRBD1	TRBJ1-2	CASSPTGGSNYGYTF	TGCGCCAGCAGCCCGACAGGGGGTTCTAACTATGGCTACACCTTC
TRBV6-1	once	.	TRBJ1-5	CASSVGGGGWSNQPQHF	TGTGCCAGCAGTGTGGGGGGTGGGGGTTGGAGCAATCAGCCCCAGCATTTT
TRBV18	few	.	TRBJ1-2	CASSPGGKRDYGYTF	TGTGCCAGCTCACCAGGTGGGAAAAGGGACTATGGCTACACCTTC
TRBV29-1	.	TRBD1	TRBJ1-2	CSVAPGQGSHTF	TGCAGCGTTGCCCCAGGACAGGGGAGTCACACCTTC
TRBV30	.	TRBD1	TRBJ1-2	CAWTRGQRIYGYTF	TGTGCCTGGACTAGGGGACAGCGAATCTATGGCTACACCTTC
TRBV10-1	.	.	TRBJ2-4	CASSESSGVAKNIQYF	TGCGCCAGCAGTGAGTCCAGCGGAGTAGCCAAAAACATTCAGTACTTC
TRBV4-2	.	TRBD2	TRBJ2-1	CASSQALAGGIYNEQFF	TGTGCCAGCAGCCAAGCACTAGCGGGGGGAATCTACAATGAGCAGTTCTTC
TRBV7-3	.	TRBD2	TRBJ2-5	CASSPGTSGGETQYF	TGTGCCAGCAGCCCCGGGACTAGCGGGGGGGAGACCCAGTACTTC
TRBV2	.	TRBD1	TRBJ2-7	CASSFRDRVSEQYF	TGTGCCAGCAGCTTCCGGGACAGGGTTTCCGAGCAGTACTTC
TRBV6-1	.	.	TRBJ1-1	CATSRYLNTEAFF	TGTGCCACCAGCCGGTACTTGAACACTGAAGCTTTCTTT
TRBV4-1	few	TRBD2	TRBJ2-3	CASSQVAGASTDTQYF	TGCGCCAGCAGCCAAGTAGCGGGGGCTAGCACAGATACGCAGTATTTT
TRBV7-3	.	.	TRBJ2-7	CASSPSGATYEQYF	TGTGCCAGCAGCCCCTCGGGGGCCACCTACGAGCAGTACTTC
TRBV9	few	.	TRBJ2-7	CASSPRQGGTYEQYF	TGTGCCAGCAGCCCCCGGCAGGGGGGGACCTACGAGCAGTACTTC
TRBV5-1	.	.	TRBJ2-5	CASSLYGRGVETQYF	TGCGCCAGCAGCTTGTATGGACGGGGCGTAGAGACCCAGTACTTC
TRBV19	.	TRBD2	TRBJ2-5	CASNRGESETQYF	TGTGCCAGTAACCGGGGGGAATCGGAGACCCAGTACTTC
TRBV5-1	.	.	TRBJ2-5	CASSLTGGRQETQYF	TGCGCCAGCAGCCTCACTGGGGGCAGGCAAGAGACCCAGTACTTC
TRBV5-1	few	TRBD2	TRBJ2-7	CASSRTSGTSYEQYF	TGCGCCAGCAGCCGGACTAGCGGGACCTCCTACGAGCAGTACTTC
TRBV10-3	.	TRBD2	TRBJ2-1	CAISAGLARNEQFF	TGTGCCATCAGTGCGGGACTAGCGCGTAATGAGCAGTTCTTC
TRBV19	.	TRBD2	TRBJ2-7	CASRGLAGNEQYF	TGTGCCAGTAGGGGACTAGCGGGAAACGAGCAGTACTTC
TRBV7-2	.	.	TRBJ1-1	CASSPDTVKAFF	TGTGCCAGCAGCCCTGACACAGTTAAGGCTTTCTTT
TRBV6-1	.	.	TRBJ2-4	CASSEGRSLQSHF	TGTGCCAGCAGTGAAGGCCGGAGCCTCCAAAGCCACTTC
TRBV6-1	.	TRBD2	TRBJ2-1	CACNLPGGWNEQFF	TGTGCCTGCAACCTCCCCGGGGGGTGGAATGAGCAGTTCTTC
TRBV28	.	.	TRBJ1-1	CASSPLGGPGKFMNTEAFF	TGTGCCAGCAGCCCCCTTGGGGGGCCAGGGAAATTCATGAACACTGAAGCTTTCTTT
TRBV5-1	many	TRBD1	TRBJ1-6	CASSTGQGAGSPLHF	TGCGCCAGCAGCACCGGACAGGGGGCCGGGTCACCCCTCCACTTT
TRBV10-3	once	.	TRBJ1-6	CAISESITGGNSPLHF	TGTGCCATCAGTGAGTCGATTACGGGGGGAAATTCACCCCTCCACTTT
TRBV6-1	.	TRBD2	TRBJ2-5	CASALAGEYQETQYF	TGTGCCAGTGCCCTAGCGGGGGAGTACCAAGAGACCCAGTACTTC
TRBV4-1	.	.	TRBJ1-1	CASSQEGRGVTEAFF	TGCGCCAGCAGCCAAGAAGGTCGGGGGGTGACTGAAGCTTTCTTT
TRBV28	many	TRBD1	TRBJ2-5	CASRGQGQETQYF	TGTGCCAGCAGGGGACAGGGTCAAGAGACCCAGTACTTC
TRBV11-2	.	.	TRBJ2-7	CASSLVAGSYEQYF	TGTGCCAGCAGCTTAGTTGCAGGGTCCTACGAGCAGTACTTC
TRBV4-2	few	.	TRBJ2-3	CASSQGGTQYF	TGTGCCAGCAGCCAAGGGGGTACGCAGTATTTT
TRBV11-2	.	.	TRBJ2-6	CASSLLPPGANVLTF	TGTGCCAGCAGCCTTCTTCCCCCTGGGGCCAACGTCCTGACTTTC
TRBV4-1	.	TRBD1	TRBJ1-3	CASSQEGGQGVTRNTIYF	TGCGCCAGCAGCCAAGAGGGGGGACAGGGGGTGACCAGAAACACCATATATTTT
TRBV5-4	.	.	TRBJ2-5	CASSLAWGGGETQYF	TGTGCCAGCAGCTTGGCTTGGGGTGGCGGAGAGACCCAGTACTTC
TRBV7-2	.	.	TRBJ2-2	CASSLRGLYNTGELFF	TGTGCCAGCAGCTTACGAGGACTATACAACACCGGGGAGCTGTTTTTT
TRBV5-3	.	TRBD2	TRBJ2-5	CARSLALAGDQETQYF	TGTGCCAGAAGCTTGGCCCTAGCGGGGGACCAAGAGACCCAGTACTTC
TRBV25-1	.	.	TRBJ2-2	CASTTRGGTGELFF	TGTGCCAGCACTACGAGGGGGGGCACCGGGGAGCTGTTTTTT
TRBV11-2	.	.	TRBJ2-7	CASSPALSFSYEQYF	TGTGCCAGCAGCCCTGCCCTTAGCTTCTCCTACGAGCAGTACTTC
TRBV12-5	.	TRBD2	TRBJ2-2	CASGLGLAGLNTGELFF	TGTGCTAGTGGTTTAGGACTAGCGGGTTTGAACACCGGGGAGCTGTTTTTT
TRBV6-6	.	.	TRBJ2-1	CASSPPRGDYNEQFF	TGTGCCAGCAGCCCTCCGCGCGGGGACTACAATGAGCAGTTCTTC